A single sample is the source of the 30 T cell receptor beta chains below, sequenced in a study of beta chain features in type 1 diabetes. Study-level results: Within each of all four CD4+ subsets, Type 1 diabetes patients had TCRB CDR3s that were moderately but significantly shorter.

Investigators reverse transcribed all isolated RNA, so they sequenced expressed TCRB transcripts. Produced via immunoSEQ multiplex PCR; TCRdb's table is partial and in-frame only. The table includes 250,000 or so clones, about a fifth detected once. Antigens for these TCRs are unknown. The sample was naive CD4+ T cells from blood. All receptors derive from a woman in her 40s with type 1 diabetes.

This clone has a handful of counts. The chain employs TRBV6-5 and TRBJ1-2, with TRBD1 identical over 7 bases. This CDR3 is built from 15 residues. J was trimmed by 4 bases and V by 4 bases; bases with no gene match: 9. Germline V lookup: CDR1 MNHEY, CDR2 SVGAGI. For the CDR3, the DNA is TGTGCCAGCAGTTCTCTGGGACAGTTAACCTATGGCTACACCTTC. It encodes CASSSLGQLTYGYTF.

The chain uses TRBV4-3 and TRBJ2-3; the match to TRBD2 covers 10 bases. V lost 2 bases and J lost 5; bases outside the gene matches: 1. This CDR3 has 14 residues. In germline, CDR1 is LGHNA, CDR2 YSLEER. CDR3 bases: TGCGCCAGCAGCCAAAGGACTAGCGGAGATACGCAGTATTTT. Amino acid sequence: CASSQRTSGDTQYF.

This chain links TRBV5-5 with TRBJ2-1, with D perhaps TRBD1 (6 bases). CDR3 length: 14 residues. V gave up 4 bases and J gave up 8 bases, with 16 bases separating them. From germline, CDR1 is SGHKS and CDR2 YYEKEE (reference sequence). The CDR3 loop reads CASSTPNRDHEQFF. The CDR3 DNA follows: TGTGCCAGCAGCACTCCGAACAGGGATCATGAGCAGTTCTTC.

This chain joins TRBV4-3 and TRBJ1-4, with TRBD1 matching over 10 bases. Germline values: CDR1 LGHNA, CDR2 YSLEER. V shed 1 base and J 7 bases; nucleotides not matched to a gene: 9. This CDR3 is 17 amino acids long. The CDR3: CASSQGKDRGRSEKLFF. In DNA, the CDR3 is TGCGCCAGCAGCCAAGGGAAAGACAGGGGGCGAAGTGAAAAACTGTTTTTT.

The rearrangement joins TRBV9 to TRBJ1-1; the D is unclear. Germline values: CDR1 SGDLS, CDR2 YYNGEE. There are 14 residues in the CDR3. V was trimmed by 2 bases and J by 5 bases, leaving 13 bases between them. CDR3 amino acids: CASSVGLLGTEAFF. The DNA for the CDR3 is TGTGCCAGCAGCGTCGGACTCTTGGGGACTGAAGCTTTCTTT.

This clone has just a few counts. V usage is TRBV2 and J usage is TRBJ1-5, with 10 bases identical to TRBD1. V was pared by 6 bases and J by 6 bases, with 5 bases of the junction left unmatched. Germline V gene sequence: CDR1 SNHLY, CDR2 FYNNEI. This CDR3 comprises 14 residues. Written as DNA, the CDR3 is TGTGCCAGCAGACTTGGGACAGGGGTTCAGCCCCAGCATTTT. It yields the protein CASRLGTGVQPQHF.

This clone turned up a few times. CDR3 sequence reads: CASSLSKSEAFF. Here the CDR3 DNA reads TGCGCCAGCAGCTTAAGCAAGTCTGAAGCTTTCTTT. The genes are TRBV5-1 and TRBJ1-1, with D uncertain. The germline V and J ends were trimmed by 2 bases and 6 bases, with 8 bases remaining between them. The CDR3 runs 12 residues. The germline V gene encodes CDR1 SGHRS and CDR2 YFSETQ.

The V and J genes are TRBV5-4 and TRBJ1-1; TRBD1 matches at 9 bases. Germline CDR1 SGHNT, CDR2 YYREEE (reference sequence). The J segment lost 6 bases and the V segment lost 4 bases, leaving 10 bases of the junction unmatched. CDR3 length: 15 amino acids. The DNA of the CDR3 is TGTGCCAGCAGCACCACAGGGGGCTGGAGGGCTGAAGCTTTCTTT. Translating gives CASSTTGGWRAEAFF.

The V gene is TRBV9, the J gene TRBJ2-3; 7 positions match TRBD1. The CDR3 sequence is 17 residues long. Germline loops: CDR1 SGDLS, CDR2 YYNGEE. V was clipped by 1 base and J by 2 bases; unmatched bases: 10. The CDR3 nucleotides read TGTGCCAGCAGCGTAAGGGCAAGGGACAGCCTCACAGATACGCAGTATTTT. Translated: CASSVRARDSLTDTQYF. The complete variable domain, with remaining parts taken from reference TRBV9 and TRBJ2-3, reads DSGVTQTPKHLITATGQRVTLRCSPRSGDLSVYWYQQSLDQGLQFLIQYYNGEERAKGNILERFSAQQFPDLHSELNLSSLELGDSALYFCASSVRARDSLTDTQYFGPGTRLTVL.

The J gene is TRBJ1-1, the V gene TRBV28; D is possibly TRBD1 (5 bases). This CDR3 spans 14 amino acids. V was trimmed by 6 bases and J by 1 base, leaving 12 bases between them. The germline V gene encodes CDR1 MDHEN and CDR2 SYDVKM. The CDR3 DNA reads as TGTGCCAGCAGGCAGGGTAGCCAGAACACTGAAGCTTTCTTT. Translated, it gives CASRQGSQNTEAFF.

In its sample, this clone was seen a few times. The chain has TRBV5-4 and TRBJ2-1, with a tentative D call TRBD1 (6 bases). V lost 0 bases, J lost 7 bases, and 14 bases lay in between. From germline, CDR1 is SGHNT and CDR2 YYREEE (reference sequence). The CDR3 spans 15 residues. The CDR3: CASSLAEWGRNEQFF. The CDR3, as DNA: TGTGCCAGCAGCTTGGCCGAGTGGGGGCGAAATGAGCAGTTCTTC.

The table lists this clone with a few counts. The chain recombines TRBV4-2 with TRBJ1-5; D uncertain. Trimming cost V 1 base and J 6 bases, with 7 bases left between them. The CDR3 runs 13 residues. Germline V gives CDR1 LGHNA, CDR2 YNFKEQ. The CDR3 sequence: CASSQAPFQPQHF. CDR3 DNA sequence: TGTGCCAGCAGCCAAGCCCCATTTCAGCCCCAGCATTTT.

The chain joins TRBV7-8 to TRBJ1-6; D is ambiguous. Germline V CDR1 and CDR2: SGHVS, FQNEAQ. The CDR3 contains 15 residues. V was clipped by 4 bases and J by 7 bases, with 14 bases between them. CDR3 in amino acids: CASSSPTPRNSPLHF. DNA of the CDR3: TGTGCCAGCAGCTCACCCACCCCTAGAAATTCACCCCTCCACTTT. Full variable domain (rest looked up from reference TRBV7-8 and TRBJ1-6): GAGVSQSPRYKVAKRGQDVALRCDPISGHVSLFWYQQALGQGPEFLTYFQNEAQLDKSGLPSDRFFAERPEGSVSTLKIQRTQQEDSAVYLCASSSPTPRNSPLHFGNGTRLTVT.

This clone has a handful of counts. The chain uses TRBV25-1 and TRBJ2-1; no definite D call. V was clipped by 5 bases and J by 0 bases, with 8 bases between them. The germline gives CDR1 MGHDK, CDR2 SYGVNS. The CDR3 runs to 14 residues. CDR3 sequence reads: CASSSPGSYNEQFF. Written as DNA, the CDR3 is TGTGCCAGCAGTTCTCCGGGCTCCTACAATGAGCAGTTCTTC.

V and J are TRBV4-2 and TRBJ1-6, with D perhaps TRBD1 (5 bases). The germline V gene has CDR1 LGHNA and CDR2 YNFKEQ. The CDR3 is 15 amino acids. Trimming took off 5 bases at V and 9 bases at J, with 17 bases between the two ends. The DNA for the CDR3 is TGTGCCAGCAGCGAGGGACTCGCCTGGGGTTCACCCCTCCACTTT. This translates into CASSEGLAWGSPLHF.

The gene calls are TRBV7-2 and TRBJ2-1; 9 bases agree with TRBD1. CDR3 length: 13 amino acids. Trimming at V came to 5 bases and at J to 12 bases, leaving 8 bases not matched to a gene. Germline CDR1 and CDR2: SGHTA and FQGNSA. The CDR3 nucleotides are TGTGCCAGCAGCGTGAGGACAGGGGACTCGCAGTTCTTC. Its protein is CASSVRTGDSQFF.

The chain carries TRBV7-2 and TRBJ2-5, with D possibly being TRBD1 (7 bases). The CDR3 has 15 residues. Between the trimmed V and J ends, which lost 5 bases and 2 bases, there was a span of 15 bases. Germline-derived CDR1 and CDR2 are SGHTA and FQGNSA. This chain's CDR3 is CASSPFQGGQETQYF. The CDR3 DNA reads as TGTGCCAGCAGCCCATTTCAGGGGGGTCAAGAGACCCAGTACTTC.

The DNA for the CDR3 is TGTGCCAGCAGCTTAGACAGGGCCCACACTGAAGCTTTCTTT. Translation: CASSLDRAHTEAFF. The J gene is TRBJ1-1, the V gene TRBV7-2; weak D call: TRBD1 (6 bases). Trimming shortened V by 1 base and J by 3 bases, and 9 bases separated the two germline ends. The CDR3 sequence is 14 residues long. Germline V gene sequence: CDR1 SGHTA, CDR2 FQGNSA.

The genes are TRBV7-9 and TRBJ2-7; D is possibly TRBD2 (7 bases). Trimming removed 5 bases from V and 3 bases from J, with 17 bases in between. The CDR3 spans 15 residues. The germline gives CDR1 SEHNR, CDR2 FQNEAQ (reference sequence). In nucleotides, the CDR3 is TGTGCCAGCAGCCCGGGGGGCCTAGCTAACTACGAGCAGTACTTC. Amino acids: CASSPGGLANYEQYF.

The V call is TRBV7-2, the J call TRBJ2-7, with 10 bases identical to TRBD2. The germline CDR1 and CDR2 sequences are SGHTA and FQGNSA. The CDR3 covers 14 residues. V shed 5 bases and J 3 bases; nucleotides not matched to a gene: 4. CDR3 in DNA: TGTGCCAGCAGCACTAGCGGGACGATCTACGAGCAGTACTTC. Amino acids: CASSTSGTIYEQYF.

This clone was recorded only once. The V gene is TRBV7-3, the J gene TRBJ2-7, with 7 bases that match TRBD1. Germline-derived CDR1 and CDR2 are SGHTA and FQGTGA. CDR3 length equals 15 residues. J was trimmed by 2 bases and V by 2 bases; bases with no gene match: 6. The CDR3 protein is CASSLQGGSPYEQYF. CDR3 DNA sequence: TGTGCCAGCAGCTTACAAGGGGGCTCCCCCTACGAGCAGTACTTC.

This clone was seen more than once but under ten times. The chain links TRBV29-1 to TRBJ2-3; tentatively, D is TRBD2 (5 bases). The CDR3 sequence is 13 residues long. Trimming pared 8 bases from V and 2 bases from J, leaving 14 bases between. Germline values: CDR1 SQVTM, CDR2 ANQGSEA. The DNA for the CDR3 is TGCAGCACTGAGGGCGGCGTCACAGATACGCAGTATTTT. It encodes CSTEGGVTDTQYF.

This clone has a handful of counts. CDR3 bases: TGTGCCAGCAGCCGGACAGGGACCGGGGAGCTGTTTTTT. This gives the protein CASSRTGTGELFF. V is TRBV9 and J is TRBJ2-2; 8 bases map to TRBD1. The germline V gene encodes CDR1 SGDLS and CDR2 YYNGEE. The CDR3 contains 13 residues. V lost 4 bases to trimming and J lost 5 bases; unmatched junction nucleotides: 1.

The chain has TRBV28 and TRBJ1-2, with D perhaps TRBD1 (6 bases). V lost 2 bases and J lost 3, with 10 bases in between. CDR1 and CDR2 (germline): MDHEN, SYDVKM. CDR3 length equals 14 residues. Here the CDR3 DNA reads TGTGCCAGCAGTTTAAGTAGGACAGACTATGGCTACACCTTC. Its translation is CASSLSRTDYGYTF.

This clone has a handful of counts. The same CDR3 also results from other DNA sequences found in this sample. This sequence joins TRBV11-2 and TRBJ1-5; D gene uncertain. The CDR3 sequence is 12 residues long. V lost 5 bases and J lost 6, with 8 bases in between. The germline V gene encodes CDR1 SGHAT and CDR2 FQNNGV. In nucleotides, the CDR3 is TGTGCCAGCAGCCGCGAGGGTCAGCCCCAGCATTTT. Encoded protein: CASSREGQPQHF.

The chain combines TRBV25-1 with TRBJ2-7; 9 positions match TRBD1. Germline-derived CDR1 and CDR2 are MGHDK and SYGVNS. Trimming at V came to 6 bases and at J to 2 bases, leaving 17 bases not matched to a gene. The CDR3 consists of 18 residues. Here the CDR3 reads CASRSNYWSTGGPYEQYF. The DNA of the CDR3 is TGTGCCAGCAGGTCAAACTACTGGTCGACAGGGGGTCCCTACGAGCAGTACTTC.

In this sample, this clone turned up once. The rearrangement uses TRBV20-1 and TRBJ1-2, with D possibly being TRBD1 (5 bases). Germline CDR1 reads DFQATT; CDR2 reads SNEGSKA (reference sequence). Between the trimmed V and J ends, which lost 6 bases and 3 bases, there was a span of 8 bases. CDR3 length: 11 residues. The chain's CDR3 is CSAPTDYGYTF. Written as DNA, the CDR3 is TGCAGTGCACCGACAGACTATGGCTACACCTTC.

This chain joins TRBV5-8 and TRBJ2-1; 7 positions agree with TRBD2. The V gene's germline CDR1 is SGHTS and CDR2 YDEGEE. This CDR3 comprises 15 residues. J was trimmed by 1 base and V by 5 bases; bases with no gene match: 6. The CDR3 DNA sequence: TGTGCCAGCAGGTTCGGGGGGTCATCCTACAATGAGCAGTTCTTC. This translates into CASRFGGSSYNEQFF.

V is TRBV6-5 and J is TRBJ2-7; 7 bases map to TRBD1. With V trimmed by 6 bases and J by 2 bases, 7 bases remained unmatched. Germline values: CDR1 MNHEY, CDR2 SVGAGI. The CDR3 is 14 residues long. The CDR3 region is CASRTGTAAYEQYF. The CDR3 DNA reads TGTGCCAGCAGAACCGGGACAGCGGCCTACGAGCAGTACTTC.

This chain joins TRBV4-1 and TRBJ2-5; 11 positions agree with TRBD2. Germline V gene data show CDR1 as MGHRA and CDR2 as YSYEKL. With V trimmed by 0 bases and J by 4 bases, 7 bases remained unmatched. This CDR3 comprises 17 residues. Here the CDR3 reads CASSQDGLAGGRETQYF. CDR3 coding DNA: TGCGCCAGCAGCCAAGATGGCTTAGCGGGGGGGCGAGAGACCCAGTACTTC.